This record concerns one T cell receptor (beta chain) sequence. What it recognizes is unknown. V was cut by 0 bases and J by 1 base, with 10 bases left in between. The CDR3 extends over 16 amino acids. CDR1 is MNHEY, CDR2 SVGAGI, per germline. Libraries were prepared by immunoSEQ multiplex PCR; TCRdb keeps only in-frame clonotypes and omits some of them. This sample has around 220,000 clones, with about 91% found just once. This sample stems from a study of cytomegalovirus exposure and HLA in healthy donors. Study-level findings and limits: Generally TCR sequences proved uncommon, though certain public TCRs appeared in numerous donors.

Sequenced input: PBMCs. The clonotype was recovered from a woman younger than 35 in good health and CMV-seronegative. The chain employs TRBV6-5 and TRBJ2-1; D is possibly TRBD2 (5 bases). CDR3 protein: CASSYSGGGSYNEQFF. The CDR3 region has the DNA TGTGCCAGCAGTTACTCAGGCGGAGGTTCCTACAATGAGCAGTTCTTC.